Listed below are T cell receptor beta chains from one sample, sequenced in a study of T cells in Graves' hyperthyroidism and ophthalmopathy. TCRdb re-called the multiplex PCR reads through MiXCR, storing one row per CDR3 protein. The table has a few hundred thousand distinct CDR3 sequences, roughly a fifth seen once. What was sequenced was blood. The receptors derive from a woman aged 50 to 65 with Graves' hyperthyroidism. Each CDR3 is given with its conserved first and last residue. The order of the fields is CDR3 DNA, CDR3 protein, clone size, J gene, V gene, D gene. A D gene is named only where the DNA matches it firmly. Only some rows state a clone size, as once, few, many or a class for expanded clones.

CDR3nt: TGTGCCAGTAGTATAGGGGCGAGCTCTGGGGCCAACGTCCTGACTTTC
CDR3aa: CASSIGASSGANVLTF
abundance: -
j_gene: TRBJ2-6
v_gene: TRBV19
d_gene: -

CDR3nt: TGTGCCAGCAGCTTAGCGCTGTCGGGATTAAGGGAGACCCAGTACTTC
CDR3aa: CASSLALSGLRETQYF
abundance: -
j_gene: TRBJ2-5
v_gene: TRBV7-2
d_gene: -

CDR3nt: TGCGCCAGCAGCCATGGGGGCGTGGGAGCTTTCTTT
CDR3aa: CASSHGGVGAFF
abundance: -
j_gene: TRBJ1-1
v_gene: TRBV4-1
d_gene: -

CDR3nt: TGCGCCAGCAGCCAAGAAGGGCTAGCGGGAGACGCAGATACGCAGTATTTT
CDR3aa: CASSQEGLAGDADTQYF
abundance: -
j_gene: TRBJ2-3
v_gene: TRBV4-1
d_gene: TRBD2

CDR3nt: TGTGCCAGCAGCTCCACAACTTTGAACACTGAAGCTTTCTTT
CDR3aa: CASSSTTLNTEAFF
abundance: -
j_gene: TRBJ1-1
v_gene: TRBV11-2
d_gene: -

CDR3nt: TGTGCCTGGATTACACCGGACAGGGGGTACACCGGGGAGCTGTTTTTT
CDR3aa: CAWITPDRGYTGELFF
abundance: many
j_gene: TRBJ2-2
v_gene: TRBV30
d_gene: TRBD1

CDR3nt: TGTGCCAGCAGTTTTGTTTTACTAGCGAAAAATGAGCAGTTCTTC
CDR3aa: CASSFVLLAKNEQFF
abundance: many
j_gene: TRBJ2-1
v_gene: TRBV28
d_gene: TRBD2

CDR3nt: TGTGCCTGGAGTGAACGGGGAGACTATGGCTACACCTTC
CDR3aa: CAWSERGDYGYTF
abundance: many
j_gene: TRBJ1-2
v_gene: TRBV30
d_gene: -

CDR3nt: TGTGCCAGCATCCTTAGCGGGAGGGCCTCGGATGAGCAGTTCTTC
CDR3aa: CASILSGRASDEQFF
abundance: -
j_gene: TRBJ2-1
v_gene: TRBV27
d_gene: TRBD2

CDR3nt: TGCGCCAGCAGCCAAGATCCCACAGGGCGGGAGACCCAGTACTTC
CDR3aa: CASSQDPTGRETQYF
abundance: few
j_gene: TRBJ2-5
v_gene: TRBV4-1
d_gene: -

CDR3nt: TGCGCCAGCAGCTCCGGCACTAGCACAGATACGCAGTATTTT
CDR3aa: CASSSGTSTDTQYF
abundance: many
j_gene: TRBJ2-3
v_gene: TRBV5-1
d_gene: -

CDR3nt: TGTGCCAGCAGCTTTAATTGGGGGGGTGAGCAGTTCTTC
CDR3aa: CASSFNWGGEQFF
abundance: -
j_gene: TRBJ2-1
v_gene: TRBV5-6
d_gene: TRBD2

CDR3nt: TGTGCCAGCAGTGTTGAGGCCCAGAGAAATACGCAGTATTTT
CDR3aa: CASSVEAQRNTQYF
abundance: -
j_gene: TRBJ2-3
v_gene: TRBV2
d_gene: -

CDR3nt: TGTGCCAGCAGCTTGGGACAGGGACACACCATATATTTT
CDR3aa: CASSLGQGHTIYF
abundance: many
j_gene: TRBJ1-3
v_gene: TRBV28
d_gene: TRBD1

CDR3nt: TGTGCCAGCAGTGTCAGGGGGCTTGGCAATCAGCCCCAGCATTTT
CDR3aa: CASSVRGLGNQPQHF
abundance: many
j_gene: TRBJ1-5
v_gene: TRBV27
d_gene: TRBD1

CDR3nt: TGTGCCAGTAGTATAGGGGGAGCTAAGCCCCAGCATTTT
CDR3aa: CASSIGGAKPQHF
abundance: few
j_gene: TRBJ1-5
v_gene: TRBV19
d_gene: -

CDR3nt: TGTGCCAGCAGCTTGGCCCCAGGGGTGGACGAGCAGTACTTC
CDR3aa: CASSLAPGVDEQYF
abundance: -
j_gene: TRBJ2-7
v_gene: TRBV5-5
d_gene: -

CDR3nt: TGTGCCAGCAGCCAAGCCTCAACAGGGACGGCTGAAAAACTGTTTTTT
CDR3aa: CASSQASTGTAEKLFF
abundance: -
j_gene: TRBJ1-4
v_gene: TRBV4-2
d_gene: -

CDR3nt: TGTGCCAGCAGCGTAGGCGGGGGGGAGACCCAGTACTTC
CDR3aa: CASSVGGGETQYF
abundance: many
j_gene: TRBJ2-5
v_gene: TRBV9
d_gene: TRBD2

CDR3nt: TGTGCCATCAGTGAGAGGGGGGAGTACGAGCAGTACTTC
CDR3aa: CAISERGEYEQYF
abundance: -
j_gene: TRBJ2-7
v_gene: TRBV10-3
d_gene: -

CDR3nt: TGTGCCAGGAGCCCCCGCGGGAGGGGTAATTCACCCCTCCACTTT
CDR3aa: CARSPRGRGNSPLHF
abundance: -
j_gene: TRBJ1-6
v_gene: TRBV6-1
d_gene: -

CDR3nt: TGTGCCAGCAGCTTGGAGGGGTTCGCCTACAATGAGCAGTTCTTC
CDR3aa: CASSLEGFAYNEQFF
abundance: many
j_gene: TRBJ2-1
v_gene: TRBV5-6
d_gene: -

CDR3nt: TGTGCCAGCAGCTTAGGAGGGACAGGGCTGAACACCATATATTTT
CDR3aa: CASSLGGTGLNTIYF
abundance: few
j_gene: TRBJ1-3
v_gene: TRBV7-9
d_gene: TRBD1

CDR3nt: TGTGCCAGCAGCCAAAACAGGGGTTCAGGGCCCCAGCATTTT
CDR3aa: CASSQNRGSGPQHF
abundance: -
j_gene: TRBJ1-5
v_gene: TRBV3-1
d_gene: TRBD1

CDR3nt: TGTGCCAGCAGCTTATACACAGGGGTTTCCTACGAGCAGTACTTC
CDR3aa: CASSLYTGVSYEQYF
abundance: many
j_gene: TRBJ2-7
v_gene: TRBV7-3
d_gene: TRBD1

CDR3nt: TGTGCCAGCAGCCCCACGGGAGGAGCCTACGAGCAGTACTTC
CDR3aa: CASSPTGGAYEQYF
abundance: few
j_gene: TRBJ2-7
v_gene: TRBV7-6
d_gene: TRBD2

CDR3nt: TGTGCCAGCAGCTTATTGGGCAGGACATTGAACACTGAAGCTTTCTTT
CDR3aa: CASSLLGRTLNTEAFF
abundance: -
j_gene: TRBJ1-1
v_gene: TRBV2
d_gene: -

CDR3nt: TGTGCCAGCAGCCCGCGCGCGGGCGCAGATACGCAGTATTTT
CDR3aa: CASSPRAGADTQYF
abundance: -
j_gene: TRBJ2-3
v_gene: TRBV7-6
d_gene: -

CDR3nt: TGTGCCTGGAGTGGCGCCAGGGCCAATCAGCCCCAGCATTTT
CDR3aa: CAWSGARANQPQHF
abundance: many
j_gene: TRBJ1-5
v_gene: TRBV30
d_gene: -